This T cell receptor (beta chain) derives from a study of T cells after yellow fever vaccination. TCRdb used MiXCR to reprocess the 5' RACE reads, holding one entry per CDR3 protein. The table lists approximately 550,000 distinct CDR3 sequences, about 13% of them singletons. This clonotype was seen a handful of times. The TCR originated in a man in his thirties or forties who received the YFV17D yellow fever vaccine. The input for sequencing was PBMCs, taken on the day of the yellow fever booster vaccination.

The CDR3 DNA is TGTGCCTGGAGCCCTTTACGGCCACAGGGGGCGGCTTACGAGCAGTACTTC. It encodes CAWSPLRPQGAAYEQYF. The chain links TRBV30 to TRBJ2-7; TRBD1 matches 9 bases. CDR1 GTSNPN and CDR2 SVGIG come from the germline V gene (reference sequence). Losses at the gene ends were 3 bases for V and 4 bases for J; bases not matched to a gene: 16. The CDR3 spans 17 residues. Variable domain in full (rest from reference TRBV30 and TRBJ2-7): SQTIHQWPATLVQPVGSPLSLECTVEGTSNPNLYWYRQAAGRGLQLLFYSVGIGQISSEVPQNLSASRPQDRQFILSSKKLLLSDSGFYLCAWSPLRPQGAAYEQYFGPGTRLTVT.